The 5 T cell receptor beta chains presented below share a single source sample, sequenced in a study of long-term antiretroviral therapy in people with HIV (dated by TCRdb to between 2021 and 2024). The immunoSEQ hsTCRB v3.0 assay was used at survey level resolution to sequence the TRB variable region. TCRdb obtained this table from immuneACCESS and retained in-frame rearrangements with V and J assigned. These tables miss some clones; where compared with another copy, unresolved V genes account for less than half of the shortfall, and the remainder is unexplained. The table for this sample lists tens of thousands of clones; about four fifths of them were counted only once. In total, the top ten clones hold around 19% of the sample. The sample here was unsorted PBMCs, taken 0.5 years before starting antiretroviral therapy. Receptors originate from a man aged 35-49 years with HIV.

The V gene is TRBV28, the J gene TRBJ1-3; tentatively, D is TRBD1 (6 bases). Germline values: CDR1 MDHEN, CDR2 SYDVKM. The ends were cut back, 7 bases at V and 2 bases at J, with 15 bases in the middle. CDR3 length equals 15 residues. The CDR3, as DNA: TGTGCCAGCACTAAGGGGGGCGCTGCTGGAAACACCATATATTTT. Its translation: CASTKGGAAGNTIYF.

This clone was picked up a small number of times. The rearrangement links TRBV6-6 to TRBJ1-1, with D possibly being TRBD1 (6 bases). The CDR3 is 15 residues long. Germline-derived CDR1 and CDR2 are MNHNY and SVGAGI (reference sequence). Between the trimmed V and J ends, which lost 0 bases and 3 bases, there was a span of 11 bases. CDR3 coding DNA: TGTGCCAGCAGTTACTCGAGTCAGGGGTACACTGAAGCTTTCTTT. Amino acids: CASSYSSQGYTEAFF.

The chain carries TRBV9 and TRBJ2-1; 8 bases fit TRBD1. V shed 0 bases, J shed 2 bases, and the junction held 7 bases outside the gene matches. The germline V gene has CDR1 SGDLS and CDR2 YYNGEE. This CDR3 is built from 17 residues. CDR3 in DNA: TGTGCCAGCAGCGTAGATGGCGAGGGACAGGCCTACAATGAGCAGTTCTTC. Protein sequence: CASSVDGEGQAYNEQFF.

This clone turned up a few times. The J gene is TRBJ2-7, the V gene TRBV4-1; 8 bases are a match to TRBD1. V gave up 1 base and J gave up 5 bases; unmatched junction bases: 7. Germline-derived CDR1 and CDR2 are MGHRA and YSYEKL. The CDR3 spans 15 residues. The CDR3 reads CASSQVATGANEQYF. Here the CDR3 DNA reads TGCGCCAGCAGCCAAGTAGCGACAGGGGCCAACGAGCAGTACTTC.

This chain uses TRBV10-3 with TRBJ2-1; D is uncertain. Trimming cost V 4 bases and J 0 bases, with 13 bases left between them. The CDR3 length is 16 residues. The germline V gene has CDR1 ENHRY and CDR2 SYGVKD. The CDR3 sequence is CAISGGSLSSYNEQFF. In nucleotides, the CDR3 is TGTGCCATCAGTGGAGGTAGCTTAAGCTCCTACAATGAGCAGTTCTTC.